These 21 T cell receptor beta chains were sequenced from one sample in a study of identical twins' blood T cells. Each CDR3 protein gets one entry after TCRdb re-called the 5' RACE reads with MiXCR. The sample has a few hundred thousand distinct CDR3 sequences; 25% to 35% are singletons. The sequenced sample was PBMCs. The source of these receptors is a woman aged 18-49 years in good health.

The gene calls are TRBV20-1 and TRBJ1-5; a weak D match, TRBD1 (5 bases). Germline loops: CDR1 DFQATT, CDR2 SNEGSKA (reference sequence). The CDR3 loop spans 16 amino acids. V shed 5 bases and J shed 0 bases, with 17 bases lying between them. The CDR3 region is CSAPPRKGFSNQPQHF. CDR3 DNA sequence: TGCAGTGCTCCACCACGGAAGGGGTTTAGCAATCAGCCCCAGCATTTT.

This chain connects TRBV7-9 to TRBJ1-5; 7 nucleotides line up with TRBD1. The CDR3 has 14 residues. V gave up 3 bases and J gave up 7 bases; unmatched junction bases: 6. Germline-derived CDR1 and CDR2 are SEHNR and FQNEAQ (reference sequence). The CDR3: CASSFEGASQPQHF. The CDR3 DNA is TGTGCCAGCAGCTTCGAGGGGGCGAGCCAGCCCCAGCATTTT.

The chain couples TRBV9 to TRBJ1-5, with D perhaps matching TRBD1 (6 bases). Trimming left V 1 base short and J 6 bases short, with 11 bases between. The CDR3 consists of 14 residues. Germline V gene sequence: CDR1 SGDLS, CDR2 YYNGEE. CDR3 in DNA: TGTGCCAGCAGCGTAATGGGGGGCGGTCAGCCCCAGCATTTT. Protein sequence: CASSVMGGGQPQHF.

Only a few counts were recorded for this clonotype. This sequence joins TRBV10-3 and TRBJ2-3; 10 bases align to TRBD2. The CDR3 sequence is 18 residues long. Germline trimming cut 5 bases from V and 1 base from J; bases unmatched to any gene: 12. Germline V gene data show CDR1 as ENHRY and CDR2 as SYGVKD. The CDR3 DNA is TGTGCCATCAGTACCGGGACTAGCGCCTCGATTGGCACAGATACGCAGTATTTT. It translates to CAISTGTSASIGTDTQYF.

This clonotype was detected only a few times. V is TRBV29-1 and J is TRBJ1-2; D unresolved. The CDR3 runs to 14 residues. Trimming removed 2 bases from V and 4 bases from J, with 14 bases in between. The germline CDR1 and CDR2 sequences are SQVTM and ANQGSEA. The CDR3 reads CSVERAGIGYGYTF. CDR3 nucleotides: TGCAGCGTTGAAAGGGCGGGGATCGGCTATGGCTACACCTTC.

The table lists this clonotype with a few counts. One junction end does not reproduce the germline sequence, and a read error may be involved. The J gene is TRBJ1-5, the V gene TRBV6-5, with D tentatively TRBD1 (5 bases). Per germline, CDR1 MNHEY and CDR2 SVGAGI. The CDR3 totals 13 residues. Here the CDR3 DNA reads TGTACCAGCAGTACATACAGGAATCAGCCCCAGCATTTT. It translates to CTSSTYRNQPQHF.

In this sample, this clonotype turned up a few times. The chain combines TRBV6-5 with TRBJ1-2, with D possibly matching TRBD1 (6 bases). The V end lost 6 bases, the J end lost 10 bases, and 12 bases lay between the germline ends. The germline V gene encodes CDR1 MNHEY and CDR2 SVGAGI. The CDR3 sequence is 11 residues long. The CDR3 loop is CASRNGQLYTF. Written as DNA, the CDR3 is TGTGCCAGCAGAAATGGACAGCTCTACACCTTC.

This clonotype was counted a few times. This chain connects TRBV6-2 or TRBV6-3 to TRBJ2-2, with TRBD1 as a possible D gene (6 bases). CDR3 size: 16 residues. Trimming stripped 7 bases from V and 0 bases from J, with 15 bases between. CDR1 is MNHEY and CDR2 is SVGEGT in the germline V gene. CDR3 sequence reads: CASTKSRGTNTGELFF. CDR3 nucleotides: TGTGCCAGCACCAAAAGCAGGGGTACGAACACCGGGGAGCTGTTTTTT.

The rearrangement joins TRBV10-1 to TRBJ2-1; 12 bases agree with TRBD2. Germline loops: CDR1 WNHNN, CDR2 SYGVQD (reference sequence). The CDR3 consists of 16 residues. Trimming at V came to 4 bases and at J to 8 bases, leaving 9 bases not matched to a gene. The chain's CDR3 is CASSAGLAGFRDEQFF. The CDR3 DNA follows: TGCGCCAGCAGTGCCGGACTAGCGGGATTTCGGGATGAGCAGTTCTTC.

This clonotype has more than one count but fewer than ten. The chain recombines TRBV7-9 with TRBJ2-7, with D possibly being TRBD1 (5 bases). Germline V lookup: CDR1 SEHNR, CDR2 FQNEAQ (reference sequence). CDR3 size: 14 residues. The V end lost 3 bases, the J end lost 1 base, and 10 bases lay between the germline ends. The CDR3: CASSFDSTSYEQYF. In DNA form, the CDR3 reads TGTGCCAGCAGCTTTGACAGTACTTCCTACGAGCAGTACTTC. Full variable domain (remainder filled in from reference TRBV7-9 and TRBJ2-7): DTGVSQNPRHKITKRGQNVTFRCDPISEHNRLYWYRQTLGQGPEFLTYFQNEAQLEKSRLLSDRFSAERPKGSFSTLEIQRTEQGDSAMYLCASSFDSTSYEQYFGPGTRLTVT.

This rearrangement joins TRBV19 to TRBJ2-3, with 8 bases matching TRBD1. This CDR3 is built from 17 residues. In germline, CDR1 is LNHDA, CDR2 SQIVND (reference sequence). Trimming cost V 3 bases and J 2 bases; bases outside gene matches: 10. CDR3 nucleotide sequence: TGTGCCAGTAGTATCTACCAGACAGGGGCTTACACAGATACGCAGTATTTT. It encodes CASSIYQTGAYTDTQYF.

V gene TRBV7-2 combines with J gene TRBJ1-2; D unresolved. Germline V gene lookup returns CDR1 SGHTA and CDR2 FQGNSA. With 3 bases removed from V and 6 bases from J, the gap between germline ends came to 11 bases. This CDR3 is built from 13 residues. CDR3 nucleotide sequence: TGTGCCAGCAGCTTTGGCCAGAGAAATGGCTACACCTTC. It codes for CASSFGQRNGYTF.

The chain has TRBV6-5 and TRBJ1-2; D remains ambiguous. Germline V gives CDR1 MNHEY, CDR2 SVGAGI. Trimming shortened V by 6 bases and J by 5 bases, and 7 bases separated the two germline ends. This CDR3 has 11 amino acids. CDR3 amino acids: CASRAQYGYTF. In nucleotides, the CDR3 is TGTGCCAGCAGGGCCCAATATGGCTACACCTTC.

The V call is TRBV20-1, the J call TRBJ2-5; perhaps TRBD2 as D (5 bases). Trimming pared 5 bases from V and 3 bases from J, leaving 13 bases between. This CDR3 contains 13 residues. Germline V CDR1 and CDR2: DFQATT, SNEGSKA (reference sequence). The DNA for the CDR3 is TGCAGTGCTCTTCATAGCGAGAAAGAGACCCAGTACTTC. Its translation is CSALHSEKETQYF.

The rearrangement joins TRBV12-5 to TRBJ2-3, with 7 bases fitting TRBD1. Germline V CDR1 and CDR2: LGHNT, FRNRAP. This CDR3 contains 14 residues. The junction had 2 bases not matched to a gene; V was cut back by 5 bases and J by 0 bases. This CDR3 is CASGTGDSTDTQYF. CDR3 sequence (DNA): TGTGCTAGTGGTACAGGGGATAGCACAGATACGCAGTATTTT. The entire variable domain, with the rest obtained from reference TRBV12-5 and TRBJ2-3, is as follows: DARVTQTPRHKVTEMGQEVTMRCQPILGHNTVFWYRQTMMQGLELLAYFRNRAPLDDSGMPKDRFSAEMPDATLATLKIQPSEPRDSAVYFCASGTGDSTDTQYFGPGTRLTVL.

This clonotype was observed a few times. This chain joins TRBV20-1 and TRBJ2-7, with 12 nucleotides matching TRBD2. The CDR3 runs to 15 residues. Trimming cost V 1 base and J 4 bases; bases outside gene matches: 5. Looked up from germline, CDR1 is DFQATT and CDR2 is SNEGSKA (reference sequence). CDR3 in DNA: TGCAGTGCTAGAGTACAGACTAGCGGGAGTTACGAGCAGTACTTC. Encoded protein: CSARVQTSGSYEQYF.

The chain combines TRBV7-9 with TRBJ2-2; D is ambiguous. There are 17 residues in the CDR3. Between the trimmed V and J ends, which lost 6 bases and 0 bases, there was a span of 17 bases. CDR1 SEHNR and CDR2 FQNEAQ come from the germline V gene (reference sequence). CDR3 residues: CASSRDLWGTNTGELFF. The CDR3 DNA follows: TGTGCCAGCAGTCGTGATCTATGGGGAACGAACACCGGGGAGCTGTTTTTT.

This clonotype was detected many times. The CDR3 DNA is TGTGCCAGCAAAGATCAGTCCCCGAACACTGAAGCTTTCTTT. This encodes CASKDQSPNTEAFF. The chain uses TRBV25-1 and TRBJ1-1, with D uncertain. Germline V gene data show CDR1 as MGHDK and CDR2 as SYGVNS. The CDR3 runs 14 residues. V was clipped by 7 bases and J by 1 base, with 13 bases between them.

This clonotype has only a few counts. V usage is TRBV5-1 and J usage is TRBJ1-3; TRBD1 aligns across 7 bases. Germline V gene sequence: CDR1 SGHRS, CDR2 YFSETQ. V gave up 6 bases and J gave up 4 bases; unmatched junction bases: 7. This CDR3 has 14 amino acids. The CDR3 DNA sequence: TGCGCCAGCACTAGGGGACAGCCGGGAAACACCATATATTTT. Its translation: CASTRGQPGNTIYF.

The chain couples TRBV6-5 to TRBJ1-1; 9 bases fit TRBD1. CDR1 and CDR2 from the germline V gene are MNHEY and SVGAGI. Trimming took 6 bases from V and 4 from J; bases not matched to a gene: 6. The CDR3 spans 14 residues. The CDR3 DNA sequence: TGTGCCAGCAGAGACGGGACAGGGAGCACTGAAGCTTTCTTT. Translation: CASRDGTGSTEAFF.

The chain combines TRBV19 with TRBJ1-3; unclear D gene. Germline values: CDR1 LNHDA, CDR2 SQIVND (reference sequence). This CDR3 spans 14 amino acids. V lost 7 bases and J lost 0, with 10 bases in between. The CDR3 loop reads CASTDGSSGNTIYF. For the CDR3, the DNA is TGTGCCAGTACCGACGGTTCCTCTGGAAACACCATATATTTT.